Below, 21 T cell receptor beta chains from the same sample are listed, as sequenced in a study of T cells in Graves' hyperthyroidism and ophthalmopathy. RNA transcripts provided the source from which TCR beta CDR3 regions were amplified. Researchers ran a first-round RT-PCR on the TCR CDR3 using the HTBI primer set. A single record per CDR3 protein comes from TCRdb applying MiXCR to the multiplex PCR reads. The sample lists about 96,000 distinct CDR3 sequences, approximately 56% occurring once. Sequencing was performed on blood. The source of these receptors is a woman in her thirties or forties with Graves' hyperthyroidism.

This chain joins TRBV20-1 and TRBJ1-2; 8 positions agree with TRBD1. Germline values: CDR1 DFQATT, CDR2 SNEGSKA (reference sequence). Losses at the gene ends were 4 bases for V and 5 bases for J; bases not matched to a gene: 6. The CDR3 extends over 13 amino acids. CDR3 loop: CSATPQGGYGYTF. For the CDR3, the DNA is TGCAGTGCTACGCCACAGGGGGGGTATGGCTACACCTTC.

This chain connects TRBV24-1 to TRBJ2-5, with 10 bases identical to TRBD1. This CDR3 region has 14 residues. In germline, CDR1 is KGHDR, CDR2 SFDVKD. V shed 7 bases and J 3 bases; nucleotides not matched to a gene: 4. The CDR3 DNA reads as TGTGCCACCAGCGCCGGGACAGGGGAAGAGACCCAGTACTTC. Translation: CATSAGTGEETQYF.

This clonotype was counted many times. The chain couples TRBV5-6 to TRBJ2-6, with D uncertain. Deletions cut 8 bases from V and 0 bases from J, with 6 bases between. CDR3 length: 13 amino acids. CDR1 and CDR2 (germline): SGHDT, YYEEEE. In DNA form, the CDR3 reads TGTGCCAGTGACCGCTCTGGGGCCAACGTCCTGACTTTC. Its protein product is CASDRSGANVLTF.

Many counts were recorded for this clonotype. This chain links TRBV20-1 with TRBJ1-5; 9 nucleotides match TRBD1. The CDR3 is 14 amino acids. Germline CDR1 DFQATT, CDR2 SNEGSKA (reference sequence). Trimming removed 5 bases from V and 4 bases from J; junction bases left unmatched: 6. This CDR3 is CSAPGQGWNQPQHF. The CDR3 region has the DNA TGCAGTGCTCCGGGACAGGGTTGGAATCAGCCCCAGCATTTT.

The genes are TRBV10-3 and TRBJ1-1, with TRBD1 identical over 10 bases. V trimming: 6 bases; J trimming: 7 bases; junction bases outside the gene matches: 5. Germline loops: CDR1 ENHRY, CDR2 SYGVKD. The CDR3 has 13 residues. CDR3 bases: TGTGCCATCAGGCCGGGACAGGGGAATGAAGCTTTCTTT. Its protein product is CAIRPGQGNEAFF.

This clonotype appeared a single time. V and J are TRBV25-1 and TRBJ1-6, with a tentative D call TRBD1 (5 bases). The CDR3 has 15 amino acids. V was pared by 4 bases and J by 4 bases, with 11 bases between. In germline, CDR1 is MGHDK, CDR2 SYGVNS. The CDR3 loop is CASSGGQEYNSPLHF. For the CDR3, the DNA is TGTGCCAGCAGTGGGGGCCAGGAATATAATTCACCCCTCCACTTT.

This clonotype was observed many times. V gene TRBV19 combines with J gene TRBJ2-2, with 10 bases lining up with TRBD2. J lost 7 bases, V lost 3 bases, and 8 bases had no gene match. The germline gives CDR1 LNHDA, CDR2 SQIVND (reference sequence). The CDR3 is 16 amino acids. The DNA for the CDR3 is TGTGCCAGTAGTATCCCAGCGGGAGGGCCGGTCGGGGAGCTGTTTTTT. This translates into CASSIPAGGPVGELFF.

This chain uses TRBV15 with TRBJ2-5; the match to TRBD2 covers 14 bases. The CDR3 has 16 residues. Per the germline V gene, CDR1 is LNHNV and CDR2 is YYDKDF (reference sequence). The ends lost 5 bases at V and 5 bases at J; junction bases unmatched: 7. CDR3 coding DNA: TGTGCCACCAGCCCGCCGACTAGCGGGAGGGTGGAGACCCAGTACTTC. Its translation is CATSPPTSGRVETQYF.

The V call is TRBV5-2, the J call TRBJ2-5; the DNA was not used to check the table's D call, TRBD1. TRBV5-2 is listed as a pseudogene. CDR3 length: 16 amino acids. The CDR3 DNA is TGTGCCAGCAACGTGGGACAGAGGATCGAAGAAGAGACCCAGTACTTC. As protein: CASNVGQRIEEETQYF.

The chain recombines TRBV30 with TRBJ1-5; TRBD1 matches 8 bases. After removal of 4 bases from V and 7 bases from J, the junction contained 6 bases not matched to a gene. The CDR3 is made up of 13 amino acids. The germline V gene has CDR1 GTSNPN and CDR2 SVGIG (reference sequence). The CDR3 region is CAWTGTGDQPQHF. CDR3 in DNA: TGTGCCTGGACCGGGACAGGTGACCAGCCCCAGCATTTT.

The V gene is TRBV5-1, the J gene TRBJ1-2; TRBD1 aligns across 8 bases. Germline CDR1 and CDR2: SGHRS and YFSETQ. CDR3 length: 14 residues. Unmatched junction bases numbered 3, after V lost 3 bases and J lost 2 bases. The CDR3 loop is CASSSQGANYGYTF. The CDR3 DNA reads TGCGCCAGCAGCTCTCAGGGGGCGAACTATGGCTACACCTTC.

The V and J genes are TRBV7-2 and TRBJ2-7; D call uncertain. CDR3 length: 14 residues. The V gene's germline CDR1 is SGHTA and CDR2 FQGNSA. Trimming pared 1 base from V and 0 bases from J, leaving 7 bases between. The CDR3 loop is CASSLGWGSYEQYF. The DNA for the CDR3 is TGTGCCAGCAGCTTAGGGTGGGGCTCCTACGAGCAGTACTTC.

The chain has TRBV7-9 and TRBJ2-7, with 9 bases identical to TRBD1. The junction had 3 bases not matched to a gene; V was cut back by 6 bases and J by 3 bases. The V gene's germline CDR1 is SEHNR and CDR2 FQNEAQ (reference sequence). This CDR3 is 13 amino acids long. CDR3 bases: TGTGCCAGCAGAAGACAGGGGGACTACGAGCAGTACTTC. As protein: CASRRQGDYEQYF.

The chain joins TRBV7-2 to TRBJ2-2, with 10 positions matching TRBD1. CDR3 length: 14 residues. CDR1 and CDR2 from the germline V gene are SGHTA and FQGNSA. After removal of 5 bases from V and 7 bases from J, the junction contained 4 bases not matched to a gene. CDR3: CASSRTGGGGELFF. DNA of the CDR3: TGTGCCAGCAGCCGGACAGGGGGAGGCGGGGAGCTGTTTTTT. The full variable domain, rest sourced from reference TRBV7-2 and TRBJ2-2, is GAGVSQSPSNKVTEKGKDVELRCDPISGHTALYWYRQSLGQGLEFLIYFQGNSAPDKSGLPSDRFSAERTGGSVSTLTIQRTQQEDSAVYLCASSRTGGGGELFFGEGSRLTVL.

The rearrangement links TRBV13 to TRBJ1-6; perhaps TRBD1 as D (5 bases). Deletions cut 1 base from V and 8 bases from J, with 9 bases between. The CDR3 is made up of 14 amino acids. Germline V gene sequence: CDR1 PRHDT, CDR2 FYEKMQ (reference sequence). Here the CDR3 DNA reads TGTGCCAGCAGCTTAGTGGGACGGGATTCACCCCTCCACTTT. It specifies CASSLVGRDSPLHF.

The chain employs TRBV14 and TRBJ2-5; possible D gene TRBD2, 6 bases. Germline V lookup: CDR1 SGHDN, CDR2 FVKESK. The CDR3 totals 12 residues. With 4 bases removed from V and 9 bases from J, the gap between germline ends came to 12 bases. The DNA for the CDR3 is TGTGCCAGCAGCCTCCATCGGGAGTCCCAGTACTTC. This sequence encodes CASSLHRESQYF. The variable domain in full, with the rest retrieved from reference TRBV14 and TRBJ2-5, is EAGVTQFPSHSVIEKGQTVTLRCDPISGHDNLYWYRRVMGKEIKFLLHFVKESKQDESGMPNNRFLAERTGGTYSTLKVQPAELEDSGVYFCASSLHRESQYFGPGTRLLVL.

The V call is TRBV7-9, the J call TRBJ2-6; perhaps D is TRBD1 or TRBD2 (5 bases each). The germline V and J ends were trimmed by 6 bases and 10 bases, with 22 bases remaining between them. Germline V gene sequence: CDR1 SEHNR, CDR2 FQNEAQ (reference sequence). The CDR3 sequence is 16 residues long. CDR3 bases: TGTGCCAGCAGTTCGGGGCCAGGCAGAGTGGCTAACGTCCTGACTTTC. Protein: CASSSGPGRVANVLTF. The complete variable domain, with remaining parts taken from reference TRBV7-9 and TRBJ2-6, reads DTGVSQNPRHKITKRGQNVTFRCDPISEHNRLYWYRQTLGQGPEFLTYFQNEAQLEKSRLLSDRFSAERPKGSFSTLEIQRTEQGDSAMYLCASSSGPGRVANVLTFGAGSRLTVL.

This clonotype occurred many times. The V call is TRBV6-6, the J call TRBJ2-7; D ambiguous. The germline V gene encodes CDR1 MNHNY and CDR2 SVGAGI (reference sequence). The CDR3 is 12 residues long. V was trimmed by 5 bases and J by 4 bases, leaving 9 bases between them. The chain's CDR3 is CASSPWLYEQYF. The CDR3 bases are TGTGCCAGCAGTCCTTGGTTATACGAGCAGTACTTC.

The J gene is TRBJ2-7, the V gene TRBV15; 7 bases agree with TRBD2. J gave up 2 bases and V 8 bases, and 6 bases lay outside the gene matches. The CDR3 has 13 residues. Germline CDR1 reads LNHNV; CDR2 reads YYDKDF (reference sequence). The CDR3, as DNA: TGTGCCACCTCCAGCGGGGTGGCCTACGAGCAGTACTTC. This codes for CATSSGVAYEQYF.

This clonotype came up a few times. The rearrangement joins TRBV29-1 to TRBJ2-7, with D perhaps given as TRBD1 or TRBD2 (6 bases each). V dropped 8 bases and J dropped 2 bases, with 13 bases sitting between them. The CDR3 sequence is 12 residues long. CDR1 SQVTM and CDR2 ANQGSEA come from the germline V gene. CDR3 nucleotides: TGCAGCTTAGGAGGGGGACCCTACGAGCAGTACTTC. It yields the protein CSLGGGPYEQYF.

This clonotype showed up many times. This chain joins TRBV25-1 and TRBJ1-4; weak D call: TRBD1 (5 bases). V was cut by 2 bases and J by 12 bases, with 7 bases left in between. The germline gives CDR1 MGHDK, CDR2 SYGVNS. The CDR3 is 11 amino acids. Written as DNA, the CDR3 is TGTGCCAGCAGTGAAACGGGACAACTGTTTTTT. Translated: CASSETGQLFF.